A single sample is the source of the 29 T cell receptor beta chains below, sequenced in a study of T cell responses to AZD1222 COVID-19 vaccine. Sequenced by immunoSEQ multiplex PCR; TCRdb stores in-frame clones only, minus some. The table includes over 110,000 clones, 75% to 90% detected once. The sample here was peripheral blood, taken 28 days after the second AZD1222 dose. The receptors here all came from an adult who received the AZD1222 COVID-19 vaccine.

This rearrangement joins TRBV11-2 to TRBJ2-1; 9 bases are a match to TRBD2. The length of the CDR3 is 16 residues. After removal of 1 base from V and 4 bases from J, the junction contained 5 bases not matched to a gene. Germline lookup yields CDR1 SGHAT and CDR2 FQNNGV. The CDR3 region has the DNA TGTGCCAGCAGCTTAGTGGTAGCGGGGGTTTACAATGAGCAGTTCTTC. Its protein is CASSLVVAGVYNEQFF.

The V gene is TRBV5-5, the J gene TRBJ2-6; D may correspond to TRBD1 or TRBD2 (5 bases each). CDR1 SGHKS and CDR2 YYEKEE come from the germline V gene (reference sequence). CDR3 length equals 17 residues. Deletions cut 4 bases from V and 0 bases from J, with 14 bases between. The CDR3 bases are TGTGCCAGCAGCCCCGGGACGGCGAGCTCTGGGGCCAACGTCCTGACTTTC. Protein: CASSPGTASSGANVLTF.

The chain combines TRBV10-2 with TRBJ2-7; 8 bases agree with TRBD1. The J segment lost 3 bases and the V segment lost 5 bases, leaving 6 bases of the junction unmatched. This CDR3 is 14 amino acids long. Germline CDR1 WSHSY, CDR2 SAAADI. CDR3: CASSSRGPNYEQYF. The CDR3 coding sequence is TGCGCCAGCAGTTCCAGGGGGCCAAACTACGAGCAGTACTTC.

The V and J genes are TRBV24-1 and TRBJ1-2; perhaps TRBD1 as D (5 bases). CDR1 is KGHDR and CDR2 is SFDVKD in the germline V gene. This CDR3 has 14 amino acids. The ends were cut back, 5 bases at V and 6 bases at J, with 15 bases in the middle. CDR3 in amino acids: CATSGSGRIDGYTF. DNA of the CDR3: TGTGCCACCAGTGGGTCAGGGAGGATTGATGGCTACACCTTC.

This chain connects TRBV7-6 to TRBJ2-3; tentatively, D is TRBD1 or TRBD2 (5 bases each). V lost 1 base and J 3 bases, leaving 26 bases between the germline ends. From germline, CDR1 is SGHVS and CDR2 FNYEAQ. CDR3 length equals 20 residues. CDR3 nucleotides: TGTGCCAGCAGCTTAGGCCAGGGAGTTTTGTCAAGCACGAGGACAGATACGCAGTATTTT. Translation: CASSLGQGVLSSTRTDTQYF.

CDR3 sequence: CAWARSGTANTEAFF. CDR3 coding DNA: TGTGCCTGGGCCCGGAGCGGGACGGCGAACACTGAAGCTTTCTTT. V is TRBV30 and J is TRBJ1-1; perhaps TRBD1 as D (5 bases). The CDR3 is 15 amino acids. V was pared by 5 bases and J by 1 base, with 17 bases between. Germline V gives CDR1 GTSNPN, CDR2 SVGIG (reference sequence).

The chain combines TRBV24-1 with TRBJ2-3; 7 bases align to TRBD1. The trim removed 3 bases at V and 7 bases at J, leaving 9 bases unmatched. There are 15 residues in the CDR3. Germline V gene lookup returns CDR1 KGHDR and CDR2 SFDVKD. The CDR3 protein is CATSDAGTVTNTQYF. CDR3 DNA sequence: TGTGCCACCAGTGATGCCGGGACAGTTACAAATACGCAGTATTTT.

The chain recombines TRBV6-5 with TRBJ2-2; TRBD2 matches 7 bases. The length of the CDR3 is 16 residues. The trim removed 0 bases at V and 5 bases at J, leaving 6 bases unmatched. Germline V gene sequence: CDR1 MNHEY, CDR2 SVGAGI. In DNA form, the CDR3 reads TGTGCCAGCAGTTACTCCTTTTTCGGGGGGACCGGGGAGCTGTTTTTT. It yields the protein CASSYSFFGGTGELFF.

The chain couples TRBV5-1 to TRBJ1-1, with 8 bases that match TRBD1. The V segment lost 0 bases and the J segment 0 bases; nucleotides outside the gene matches: 7. Looked up from germline, CDR1 is SGHRS and CDR2 is YFSETQ. The CDR3 is made up of 17 amino acids. The CDR3: CASSLGTRDRMNTEAFF. The CDR3 DNA is TGCGCCAGCAGCTTGGGGACCCGGGACAGGATGAACACTGAAGCTTTCTTT.

This clone was detected once. The rearrangement joins TRBV14 to TRBJ2-3, with D unclear. CDR1 is SGHDN, CDR2 FVKESK, per germline. V dropped 1 base and J dropped 2 bases, with 10 bases sitting between them. The CDR3 is made up of 15 amino acids. The CDR3 DNA reads as TGTGCCAGCAGCCAAGGGTATAGCCCCACAGATACGCAGTATTTT. It specifies CASSQGYSPTDTQYF.

The chain uses TRBV11-3 and TRBJ2-7; D perhaps matches TRBD1 (6 bases). The CDR3 sequence is 16 residues long. Germline V gives CDR1 SGHNT, CDR2 YENEEA. V shed 5 bases and J shed 5 bases, with 22 bases lying between them. The CDR3 spells CASSPLGGKGRDEQYV. The CDR3 DNA reads TGTGCCAGCAGCCCTCTAGGGGGTAAAGGGCGCGACGAGCAGTACGTC.

As DNA, the CDR3 is TGTGCCATCAGTGAGTCGCGGCAGGGACTGTTTTTT. Translated: CAISESRQGLFF. The chain joins TRBV10-3 to TRBJ1-4, with D maybe TRBD1 (5 bases). Germline-derived CDR1 and CDR2 are ENHRY and SYGVKD. V was shortened by 0 bases and J by 13 bases, with 9 bases between the two germline ends. The CDR3 has 12 amino acids.

DNA of the CDR3: TGTGCCAGCACCTCGTTGGCTGGGCGGAACACTGAAGCTTTCTTT. This sequence encodes CASTSLAGRNTEAFF. V and J are TRBV7-3 and TRBJ1-1; D call uncertain. Trimming removed 7 bases at V and 1 base at J, with 16 bases between. Germline V gives CDR1 SGHTA, CDR2 FQGTGA. CDR3 size: 15 residues.

This clone was counted a single time. The chain combines TRBV5-1 with TRBJ1-6; perhaps TRBD1 as D (6 bases). The germline V and J ends were trimmed by 0 bases and 5 bases, with 9 bases remaining between them. Germline V gene lookup returns CDR1 SGHRS and CDR2 YFSETQ. The CDR3 runs to 15 residues. CDR3 sequence reads: CASSLVAGDNSPLHF. CDR3 nucleotides: TGCGCCAGCAGCTTGGTAGCAGGGGATAATTCACCCCTCCACTTT.

This chain joins TRBV7-9 and TRBJ2-7; 7 nucleotides match TRBD2. V dropped 5 bases and J dropped 3; count of bases not matched to a gene: 10. Germline loops: CDR1 SEHNR, CDR2 FQNEAQ (reference sequence). The CDR3 spans 15 residues. The CDR3 DNA is TGTGCCAGCAGCCCACCAAGCGGGGCTAACTACGAGCAGTACGTC. It translates to CASSPPSGANYEQYV.

The CDR3 reads CASSLGVYNTGELFF. DNA of the CDR3: TGTGCCAGCAGTTTAGGGGTTTATAACACCGGGGAGCTGTTTTTT. The chain joins TRBV27 to TRBJ2-2; D ambiguous. Germline V gene data show CDR1 as MNHEY and CDR2 as SMNVEV (reference sequence). This CDR3 region has 15 residues. V was clipped by 2 bases and J by 2 bases, with 9 bases between them.

The chain links TRBV3-1 (or the pseudogene TRBV3-2) to TRBJ1-2, with 10 bases matching TRBD1. CDR1 and CDR2 from the germline V gene are LGHDT and YNNKEL (reference sequence). After removal of 6 bases from V and 7 bases from J, the junction contained 5 bases not matched to a gene. This CDR3 has 13 amino acids. The CDR3: CASRRQGAGGYTF. In nucleotides, the CDR3 is TGTGCCAGCAGACGACAGGGGGCGGGTGGCTACACCTTC.

The J gene is TRBJ1-1, the V gene TRBV6-4; the D gene is possibly TRBD1 (5 bases). The length of the CDR3 is 14 residues. Per germline, CDR1 MRHNA and CDR2 SNTAGT. V shed 10 bases and J shed 1 base, with 16 bases lying between them. The CDR3 region is CATRPGGKNTEAFF. The DNA for the CDR3 is TGTGCCACCCGACCCGGGGGGAAGAACACTGAAGCTTTCTTT.

The V and J genes are TRBV30 and TRBJ1-6, with TRBD1 matching 8 bases. The CDR3 consists of 14 residues. Germline-derived CDR1 and CDR2 are GTSNPN and SVGIG (reference sequence). Trimming cost V 3 bases and J 9 bases; bases outside gene matches: 7. The chain's CDR3 is CAWSPGGAGSPLHF. The CDR3 DNA is TGTGCCTGGAGCCCAGGGGGCGCCGGTTCACCCCTCCACTTT.

J is TRBJ2-7 and V is TRBV7-3; unclear D gene. V lost 3 bases and J 3 bases, leaving 15 bases between the germline ends. This CDR3 region has 15 residues. Germline V gene lookup returns CDR1 SGHTA and CDR2 FQGTGA. This chain's CDR3 is CASSFGPTGDYEQYF. The CDR3 region has the DNA TGTGCCAGCAGCTTCGGACCGACTGGAGACTACGAGCAGTACTTC.

V gene TRBV28 combines with J gene TRBJ1-4; D is possibly TRBD1 (5 bases). This CDR3 comprises 14 residues. Germline loops: CDR1 MDHEN, CDR2 SYDVKM. Trimming pared 6 bases from V and 3 bases from J, leaving 11 bases between. The CDR3: CASSQSGANEKLFF. The CDR3 DNA is TGTGCCAGCAGCCAGTCGGGGGCTAATGAAAAACTGTTTTTT.

This clone was detected once. CDR3 amino acids: CASSPQGQGAIGTGNTIYF. For the CDR3, the DNA is TGTGCCAGTAGTCCCCAGGGACAGGGGGCCATCGGAACGGGAAACACCATATATTTT. The chain couples TRBV19 to TRBJ1-3; 12 nucleotides agree with TRBD1. CDR3 length: 19 residues. Unmatched junction bases numbered 15, after V lost 5 bases and J lost 4 bases. CDR1 LNHDA and CDR2 SQIVND come from the germline V gene (reference sequence). Full variable domain (rest looked up from reference TRBV19 and TRBJ1-3): DGGITQSPKYLFRKEGQNVTLSCEQNLNHDAMYWYRQDPGQGLRLIYYSQIVNDFQKGDIAEGYSVSREKKESFPLTVTSAQKNPTAFYLCASSPQGQGAIGTGNTIYFGEGSWLTVV.

The chain carries TRBV10-3 and TRBJ2-1; 10 bases map to TRBD2. Germline V lookup: CDR1 ENHRY, CDR2 SYGVKD. J gave up 3 bases and V 7 bases, and 3 bases lay outside the gene matches. This CDR3 comprises 14 residues. The CDR3 reads CAITSGGYYNEQFF. The CDR3 DNA follows: TGTGCCATCACTAGCGGGGGCTACTACAATGAGCAGTTCTTC.

The chain has TRBV28 and TRBJ2-2, with D perhaps assigned TRBD1 or TRBD2 (5 bases each). CDR3 length: 13 residues. V lost 6 bases and J lost 5, with 10 bases in between. CDR1 is MDHEN and CDR2 is SYDVKM in the germline V gene. The CDR3 DNA reads as TGTGCCAGCAGGGGGGTAGGAACCGGGGAGCTGTTTTTT. Encoded protein: CASRGVGTGELFF.

The chain joins TRBV14 to TRBJ1-2; possible D gene TRBD1, 6 bases. The CDR3 consists of 17 residues. In germline, CDR1 is SGHDN, CDR2 FVKESK. Trimming stripped 2 bases from V and 1 base from J, with 17 bases between. CDR3 DNA: TGTGCCAGCAGCCAATGGGGACCGGGACACCTTAACTATGGCTACACCTTC. This gives the protein CASSQWGPGHLNYGYTF.

The chain employs TRBV28 and TRBJ2-1, with TRBD2 identical over 8 bases. The trim removed 6 bases at V and 1 base at J, leaving 5 bases unmatched. The CDR3 sequence is 15 residues long. The germline CDR1 and CDR2 sequences are MDHEN and SYDVKM. The CDR3 region is CASRNGRGSYNEQFF. CDR3 sequence (DNA): TGTGCCAGCAGGAACGGGAGGGGGTCCTACAATGAGCAGTTCTTC.

On this clone itself: A read error may account for a junction end that differs from germline. The chain couples TRBV3-1 (or the pseudogene TRBV3-2) to TRBJ1-3; D not certain. Germline lookup yields CDR1 LGHDT and CDR2 YNNKEL (reference sequence). The CDR3 contains 13 residues. In nucleotides, the CDR3 is TGTGCCAGCAGCCGCAACGGTGGAGACACCATATATTTT. Translation gives CASSRNGGDTIYF.

The chain carries TRBV4-3 and TRBJ2-7, with TRBD2 identical over 7 bases. Germline CDR1 reads LGHNA; CDR2 reads YSLEER. The CDR3 is made up of 15 amino acids. J was trimmed by 7 bases and V by 1 base; bases with no gene match: 10. Here the CDR3 reads CASSQGLANTGEQYF. CDR3 sequence (DNA): TGCGCCAGCAGCCAAGGACTAGCAAACACTGGGGAGCAGTACTTC.

The chain uses TRBV5-4 and TRBJ1-6; perhaps TRBD1 as D (5 bases). The germline gives CDR1 SGHNT, CDR2 YYREEE (reference sequence). Trimming shortened V by 5 bases and J by 9 bases, and 15 bases separated the two germline ends. This CDR3 spans 14 amino acids. The CDR3: CASSPGGYGSPLHF. The CDR3 DNA follows: TGTGCCAGCAGTCCGGGGGGTTACGGTTCACCCCTCCACTTT.